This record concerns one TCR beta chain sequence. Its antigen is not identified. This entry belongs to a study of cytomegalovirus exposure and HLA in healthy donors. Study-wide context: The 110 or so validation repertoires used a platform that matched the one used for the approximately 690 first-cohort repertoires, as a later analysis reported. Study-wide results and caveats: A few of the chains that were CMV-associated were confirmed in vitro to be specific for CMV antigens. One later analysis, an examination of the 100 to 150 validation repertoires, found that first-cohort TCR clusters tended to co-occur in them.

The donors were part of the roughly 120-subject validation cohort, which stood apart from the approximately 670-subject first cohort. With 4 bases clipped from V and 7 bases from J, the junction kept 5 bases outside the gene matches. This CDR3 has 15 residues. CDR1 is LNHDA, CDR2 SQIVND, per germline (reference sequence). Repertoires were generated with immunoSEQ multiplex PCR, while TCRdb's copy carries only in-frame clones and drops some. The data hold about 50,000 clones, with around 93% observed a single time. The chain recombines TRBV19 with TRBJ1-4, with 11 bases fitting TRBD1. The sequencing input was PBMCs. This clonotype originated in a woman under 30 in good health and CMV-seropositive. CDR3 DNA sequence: TGTGCCAGTAGTAAAACCGGGACAGGGGGTGAAAAACTGTTTTTT. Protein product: CASSKTGTGGEKLFF.